A single sample is the source of the 24 T cell receptor beta chains below, sequenced in a study of blood T cell repertoires in COVID-19. Libraries were prepared by immunoSEQ multiplex PCR; TCRdb keeps only in-frame clonotypes and omits some of them. Of approximately 190,000 clones listed, about 88% are singletons. Sequencing used peripheral blood. The receptors here all came from a woman aged 40 to 49 who had recovered from COVID-19.

The chain combines TRBV5-1 with TRBJ2-3; a weak D match, TRBD1 (6 bases). Trimming removed 4 bases at V and 6 bases at J, with 12 bases between. The V gene's germline CDR1 is SGHRS and CDR2 YFSETQ. The CDR3 totals 13 residues. In DNA form, the CDR3 reads TGCGCCAGCAGCGGAACAGGGATGGATACGCAGTATTTT. Translation gives CASSGTGMDTQYF.

The V call is TRBV5-4, the J call TRBJ2-7; 9 bases map to TRBD2. CDR1 is SGHNT, CDR2 YYREEE, per germline (reference sequence). This CDR3 contains 13 residues. J gave up 7 bases and V 4 bases, and 6 bases lay outside the gene matches. The CDR3 DNA sequence: TGTGCCAGCAGCACCCGACTAGCGGAAGAGCAGTACTTC. As protein: CASSTRLAEEQYF.

As DNA, the CDR3 is TGCAGCGTTGAGAGGACAGGGGGCCCAGTCTCCCCCCATAGGGACCGATATAGCAATCAGCCCCAGCATTTT. Translating gives CSVERTGGPVSPHRDRYSNQPQHF. The rearrangement uses TRBV29-1 and TRBJ1-5, with 11 bases aligning to TRBD1. The CDR3 runs to 24 residues. V was clipped by 3 bases and J by 0 bases; unmatched bases: 28. The germline gives CDR1 SQVTM, CDR2 ANQGSEA.

The chain carries TRBV29-1 and TRBJ2-7, with 8 bases identical to TRBD1. V lost 3 bases and J lost 3; bases outside the gene matches: 4. Germline CDR1 SQVTM, CDR2 ANQGSEA. The CDR3 covers 13 residues. CDR3 amino acids: CSVDTGGNYEQYF. CDR3 DNA: TGCAGCGTTGACACAGGGGGTAACTACGAGCAGTACTTC.

V gene TRBV3-1 (or the pseudogene TRBV3-2) combines with J gene TRBJ2-3; D is possibly TRBD2 (5 bases). Deletions cut 0 bases from V and 0 bases from J, with 13 bases between. Germline V lookup: CDR1 LGHDT, CDR2 YNNKEL (reference sequence). CDR3 length: 17 residues. The CDR3 loop is CASSQDLTGTSTDTQYF. Here the CDR3 DNA reads TGTGCCAGCAGCCAAGATCTTACGGGAACTAGCACAGATACGCAGTATTTT.

The chain has TRBV28 and TRBJ2-7, with D perhaps matching TRBD1 (6 bases). The CDR3 length is 16 residues. The ends were cut back, 7 bases at V and 4 bases at J, with 23 bases in the middle. Germline CDR1 is MDHEN and CDR2 is SYDVKM. The CDR3 sequence is CASIPSPGQGFYEQYF. CDR3 coding DNA: TGTGCCAGCATTCCCTCTCCGGGACAAGGGTTTTACGAGCAGTACTTC.

This chain uses TRBV5-1 with TRBJ2-3; 8 nucleotides align to TRBD2. Losses at the gene ends were 1 base for V and 3 bases for J; bases not matched to a gene: 4. Germline lookup yields CDR1 SGHRS and CDR2 YFSETQ. This CDR3 has 15 residues. The CDR3, as DNA: TGCGCCAGCAGCTTGACGACTAGCGTAACAGATACGCAGTATTTT. This gives the protein CASSLTTSVTDTQYF.

This clone was recorded once. This chain connects TRBV6-2 or TRBV6-3 to TRBJ2-1; TRBD2 matches at 16 bases. The V gene's germline CDR1 is MNHEY and CDR2 SVGEGT. V gave up 2 bases and J gave up 7 bases; unmatched junction bases: 11. The CDR3 consists of 19 residues. This chain's CDR3 is CASSYPGTSGRAGKNEQFF. CDR3 bases: TGTGCCAGCAGTTACCCCGGGACTAGCGGGAGGGCCGGAAAAAATGAGCAGTTCTTC.

The DNA of the CDR3 is TGTGCTAGTGGTCCCTTACTACACGAGCAGTACTTC. This translates into CASGPLLHEQYF. The chain employs TRBV12-5 and TRBJ2-7; D gene unclear. The V end was cut by 5 bases, the J end by 5 bases, with 10 bases between. This CDR3 has 12 residues. Germline loops: CDR1 LGHNT, CDR2 FRNRAP.

The chain combines TRBV15 with TRBJ2-1; 11 nucleotides align to TRBD2. The CDR3 is 17 residues long. The germline CDR1 and CDR2 sequences are LNHNV and YYDKDF (reference sequence). The V and J ends lost 4 bases and 4 bases, in that order; junction bases with no gene match: 9. The CDR3 nucleotides are TGTGCCACCAGCACTTTTATAGCGGGGGGGAGATACAATGAGCAGTTCTTC. It yields the protein CATSTFIAGGRYNEQFF.

The rearrangement uses TRBV30 and TRBJ2-3; 13 bases align to TRBD2. Germline trimming cut 2 bases from V and 5 bases from J; bases unmatched to any gene: 7. The CDR3 is 16 residues long. Germline V gene lookup returns CDR1 GTSNPN and CDR2 SVGIG (reference sequence). For the CDR3, the DNA is TGTGCCTGGAGTAAACGACTAGCGGGAGGTTTAGATACGCAGTATTTT. Residues: CAWSKRLAGGLDTQYF.

The rearrangement joins TRBV9 to TRBJ1-2; 8 bases align to TRBD1. CDR3 length: 14 residues. V gave up 3 bases and J gave up 3 bases; unmatched junction bases: 4. Germline loops: CDR1 SGDLS, CDR2 YYNGEE. This CDR3 reads CASSGTGYDYGYTF. CDR3 coding DNA: TGTGCCAGCAGCGGGACAGGGTATGACTATGGCTACACCTTC.

J is TRBJ1-2 and V is TRBV28; 8 nucleotides match TRBD1. V shed 5 bases, J shed 5 bases, and the junction held 4 bases outside the gene matches. Germline-derived CDR1 and CDR2 are MDHEN and SYDVKM. The CDR3 contains 13 residues. The CDR3 DNA is TGTGCCAGCAGTCGGGACAGGCAGTATGGCTACACCTTC. The encoded protein is CASSRDRQYGYTF.

In this sample, this clone turned up a few times. The chain combines TRBV6-5 with TRBJ1-5, with D perhaps TRBD1 (6 bases). The CDR3 spans 15 residues. Germline V lookup: CDR1 MNHEY, CDR2 SVGAGI. The germline V and J ends were trimmed by 6 bases and 4 bases, with 16 bases remaining between them. CDR3 in DNA: TGTGCCAGCAGGACGACACAGGGATTTAATCAGCCCCAGCATTTT. Protein sequence: CASRTTQGFNQPQHF.

V usage is TRBV15 and J usage is TRBJ1-1; no definite D call. Trimming took off 0 bases at V and 10 bases at J, with 15 bases between the two ends. Germline CDR1 reads LNHNV; CDR2 reads YYDKDF (reference sequence). The CDR3 extends over 14 amino acids. The CDR3 region has the DNA TGTGCCACCAGCAGAGATCGGGATAGACGAGGAGCTTTCTTT. Protein product: CATSRDRDRRGAFF.

This sequence joins TRBV5-6 and TRBJ1-1; 9 nucleotides line up with TRBD1. The trim removed 0 bases at V and 4 bases at J, leaving 13 bases unmatched. CDR1 and CDR2 from the germline V gene are SGHDT and YYEEEE. The CDR3 sequence is 18 residues long. CDR3 in amino acids: CASSLGRMGTGFFTEAFF. CDR3 nucleotides: TGTGCCAGCAGCTTGGGTAGAATGGGGACAGGGTTTTTCACTGAAGCTTTCTTT. The complete variable domain, with remaining parts taken from reference TRBV5-6 and TRBJ1-1, reads DAGVTQSPTHLIKTRGQQVTLRCSPKSGHDTVSWYQQALGQGPQFIFQYYEEEERQRGNFPDRFSGHQFPNYSSELNVNALLLGDSALYLCASSLGRMGTGFFTEAFFGQGTRLTVV.

This chain joins TRBV29-1 and TRBJ2-5; D uncertain. CDR1 is SQVTM, CDR2 ANQGSEA, per germline. This CDR3 has 13 amino acids. V lost 3 bases and J 5 bases, leaving 13 bases between the germline ends. DNA of the CDR3: TGCAGCGTTGATGGTTCCCAGTGGGAGACCCAGTACTTC. It translates to CSVDGSQWETQYF. Supplemented by reference TRBV29-1 and TRBJ2-5, the full variable domain reads SAVISQKPSRDICQRGTSLTIQCQVDSQVTMMFWYRQQPGQSLTLIATANQGSEATYESGFVIDKFPISRPNLTFSTLTVSNMSPEDSSIYLCSVDGSQWETQYFGPGTRLLVL.

The V call is TRBV11-2, the J call TRBJ1-1, with D maybe TRBD1 (5 bases). The CDR3 runs to 17 residues. The germline V gene encodes CDR1 SGHAT and CDR2 FQNNGV. V gave up 7 bases and J gave up 2 bases, with 23 bases separating them. The CDR3 region has the DNA TGTGCCAGCACGCTCGGGAGGGGCAGGGTGGGAAACACTGAAGCTTTCTTT. Its translation: CASTLGRGRVGNTEAFF.

The chain recombines TRBV11-3 with TRBJ2-2, with 9 positions matching TRBD1. The CDR3 runs 15 residues. The V gene end was trimmed by 2 bases and the J gene end by 5 bases; junction bases not matched to a gene: 3. The germline V gene encodes CDR1 SGHNT and CDR2 YENEEA. The CDR3 region has the DNA TGTGCCAGCAGCTTACAGACAGGGGGTACCGGGGAGCTGTTTTTT. Its protein is CASSLQTGGTGELFF.

The chain links TRBV7-9 to TRBJ2-7, with a tentative D call TRBD2 (6 bases). The germline CDR1 and CDR2 sequences are SEHNR and FQNEAQ (reference sequence). Trimming stripped 5 bases from V and 2 bases from J, with 16 bases between. The CDR3 has 15 amino acids. The CDR3 sequence: CASSPQAGKAYEQYF. As DNA, the CDR3 is TGTGCCAGCAGCCCCCAGGCGGGAAAAGCCTACGAGCAGTACTTC.

The chain joins TRBV29-1 to TRBJ2-1, with 9 bases that match TRBD1. Germline CDR1 reads SQVTM; CDR2 reads ANQGSEA. Unmatched junction bases numbered 8, after V lost 7 bases and J lost 1 base. CDR3 length: 15 residues. CDR3 nucleotides: TGCAGCGGGGGGATGGGACAGGGATCCTACAATGAGCAGTTCTTC. Protein product: CSGGMGQGSYNEQFF.

This chain connects TRBV10-3 to TRBJ1-1; D uncertain. The CDR3 extends over 13 amino acids. Trimming removed 6 bases from V and 9 bases from J, with 17 bases in between. Germline CDR1 ENHRY, CDR2 SYGVKD. The CDR3 protein is CAISLQTDTQAFF. CDR3 nucleotide sequence: TGTGCCATCAGCCTGCAGACCGACACGCAAGCTTTCTTT.

V gene TRBV19 combines with J gene TRBJ1-5; weak D call: TRBD1 (5 bases). Trimming removed 0 bases at V and 6 bases at J, with 18 bases between. The CDR3 length is 17 residues. Germline V gene sequence: CDR1 LNHDA, CDR2 SQIVND (reference sequence). DNA for the CDR3: TGTGCCAGTAGTATAGATTGGGTTGGCAGGGTTAGTCAGCCCCAGCATTTT. This sequence encodes CASSIDWVGRVSQPQHF.

The V and J genes are TRBV3-1 (or the pseudogene TRBV3-2) and TRBJ2-7; 8 nucleotides line up with TRBD2. The CDR3 has 15 residues. Germline lookup yields CDR1 LGHDT and CDR2 YNNKEL (reference sequence). Unmatched junction bases numbered 9, after V lost 5 bases and J lost 3 bases. As DNA, the CDR3 is TGTGCCAGCAGCTTAGCGGGACCCAACTTCTACGAGCAGTACTTC. It encodes CASSLAGPNFYEQYF.